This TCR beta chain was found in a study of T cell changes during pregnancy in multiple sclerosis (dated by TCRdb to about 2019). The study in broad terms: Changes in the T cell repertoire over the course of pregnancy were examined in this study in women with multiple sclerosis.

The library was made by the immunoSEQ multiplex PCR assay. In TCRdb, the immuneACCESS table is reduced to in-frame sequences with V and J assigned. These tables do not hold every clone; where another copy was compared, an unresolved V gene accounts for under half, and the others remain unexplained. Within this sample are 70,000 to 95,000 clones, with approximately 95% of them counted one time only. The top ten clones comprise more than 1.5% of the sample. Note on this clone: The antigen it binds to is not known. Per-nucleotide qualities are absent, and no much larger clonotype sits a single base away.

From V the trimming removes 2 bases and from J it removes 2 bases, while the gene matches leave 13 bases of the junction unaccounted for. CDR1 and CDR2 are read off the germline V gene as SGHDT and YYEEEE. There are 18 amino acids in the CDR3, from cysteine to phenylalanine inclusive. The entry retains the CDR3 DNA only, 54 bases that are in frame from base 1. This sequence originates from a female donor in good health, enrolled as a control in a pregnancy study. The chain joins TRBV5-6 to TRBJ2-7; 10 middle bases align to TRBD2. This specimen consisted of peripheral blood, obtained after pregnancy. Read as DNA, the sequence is TGTGCCAGCAGCTTTGGTGTCCTAGCGGGGGCCACCCCCTACGAGCAGTACTTC. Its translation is CASSFGVLAGATPYEQYF.